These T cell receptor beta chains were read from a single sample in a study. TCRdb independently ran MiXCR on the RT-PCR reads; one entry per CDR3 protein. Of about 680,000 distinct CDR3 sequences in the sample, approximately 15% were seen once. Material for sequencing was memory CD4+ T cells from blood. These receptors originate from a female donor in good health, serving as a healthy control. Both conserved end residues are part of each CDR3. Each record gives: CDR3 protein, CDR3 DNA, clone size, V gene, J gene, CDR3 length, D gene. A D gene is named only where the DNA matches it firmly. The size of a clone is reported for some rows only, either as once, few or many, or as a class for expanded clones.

CATSRDRGSATGELFF	TGTGCCACCAGCAGAGACAGGGGATCGGCCACCGGGGAGCTGTTTTTT	NA	TRBV15	TRBJ2-2	16	NA
CASSYEPSSYNEQFF	TGTGCCAGCAGTTACGAGCCGAGCTCCTACAATGAGCAGTTCTTC	many	TRBV6-5	TRBJ2-1	15	NA
CSARAVWRGQETQYF	TGCAGTGCTAGAGCGGTGTGGCGCGGGCAAGAGACCCAGTACTTC	NA	TRBV20-1	TRBJ2-5	15	NA
CASSPQLQQYF	TGTGCCAGCAGCCCTCAATTGCAGCAGTACTTC	NA	TRBV6-1	TRBJ2-7	11	NA
CATSALGQLDNEQFF	TGTGCCACCAGTGCCCTGGGACAACTCGATAATGAGCAGTTCTTC	NA	TRBV24-1	TRBJ2-1	15	NA
CSASNPNPSYNEQFF	TGCAGTGCTAGTAATCCAAACCCCTCCTACAATGAGCAGTTCTTC	few	TRBV20-1	TRBJ2-1	15	NA
CASSYGAGGPSYNEQFF	TGTGCCAGCAGTTACGGGGCGGGAGGTCCCTCCTACAATGAGCAGTTCTTC	few	TRBV6-2/TRBV6-3	TRBJ2-1	17	TRBD2
CATSVQGRGETQYF	TGTGCCACCAGTGTCCAGGGGCGCGGTGAGACCCAGTACTTC	NA	TRBV24-1	TRBJ2-5	14	NA
CASSRQTAEQFF	TGTGCCAGCAGCCGCCAGACCGCCGAGCAGTTCTTC	many	TRBV4-2	TRBJ2-1	12	NA
CASSLDGTGRTQYF	TGTGCCAGCAGCTTAGACGGGACAGGGAGGACCCAGTACTTC	NA	TRBV7-7	TRBJ2-5	14	TRBD1
CASRRTEGTDTQYF	TGTGCCAGCAGACGGACCGAAGGCACAGATACGCAGTATTTT	many	TRBV6-2/TRBV6-3	TRBJ2-3	14	NA
CASSRWMRNEKLFF	TGTGCCTCCTCCCGTTGGATGCGGAATGAAAAACTGTTTTTT	few	TRBV11-2	TRBJ1-4	14	NA
CASSYSSGADYGYTF	TGTGCCAGCAGTTACTCATCAGGGGCGGACTATGGCTACACCTTC	many	TRBV6-5	TRBJ1-2	15	NA
CSALPSGGSGDQPQHF	TGCAGTGCGCTCCCGTCAGGGGGCTCTGGGGATCAGCCCCAGCATTTT	few	TRBV20-1	TRBJ1-5	16	TRBD1
CASSPGPTEGYTF	TGTGCCAGCTCACCAGGACCGACTGAAGGCTACACCTTC	NA	TRBV18	TRBJ1-2	13	NA
CASSLDYRTTGSGELFF	TGTGCCAGCAGCTTAGACTACAGGACAACAGGGAGCGGGGAGCTGTTTTTT	NA	TRBV7-2	TRBJ2-2	17	NA
CASTLQQGNSPLHF	TGTGCCAGCACTTTACAACAGGGGAATTCACCCCTCCACTTT	NA	TRBV6-6	TRBJ1-6	14	TRBD1
CASSPRTGMGTGELFF	TGTGCCAGCAGCCCAAGGACAGGGATGGGTACCGGGGAGCTGTTTTTT	many	TRBV7-3	TRBJ2-2	16	TRBD1
CASSLVKGAARQYF	TGTGCCAGCAGTTTAGTAAAGGGGGCAGCTCGGCAGTACTTC	many	TRBV27	TRBJ2-7	14	TRBD1
CSAHVKGTSYEQYF	TGCAGTGCTCATGTCAAGGGAACCTCCTACGAGCAGTACTTC	many	TRBV20-1	TRBJ2-7	14	NA
CASRGNHLETQYF	TGCGCCAGCAGGGGGAACCACCTTGAGACCCAGTACTTC	few	TRBV5-1	TRBJ2-5	13	NA
CSSAGRAGYNEQFF	TGCAGTTCTGCTGGTCGAGCGGGGTACAATGAGCAGTTCTTC	few	TRBV20-1	TRBJ2-1	14	TRBD2
CASRIHTSTDTQYF	TGTGCCAGCAGAATACATACTAGCACAGATACGCAGTATTTT	many	TRBV7-9	TRBJ2-3	14	NA
CASSIRSAGNIQYF	TGTGCCAGCAGCATCCGGTCCGCCGGAAACATTCAGTACTTC	NA	TRBV14	TRBJ2-4	14	NA
CASAAAGSPDTQYF	TGCGCCAGCGCTGCGGCGGGATCTCCAGATACGCAGTATTTT	many	TRBV10-1	TRBJ2-3	14	NA
CATKQGGSSYEQYF	TGTGCCACCAAACAGGGGGGGAGCTCCTACGAGCAGTACTTC	few	TRBV15	TRBJ2-7	14	NA
CASTRGLSEQFF	TGTGCCAGCACAAGGGGGCTCAGTGAGCAGTTCTTC	few	TRBV12-3/TRBV12-4	TRBJ2-1	12	TRBD1
CASIRDRGIRGGYTF	TGTGCCAGCATCCGGGACAGGGGGATTAGAGGAGGCTACACCTTC	many	TRBV6-5	TRBJ1-2	15	TRBD1
CASSLGDSTDTQYF	TGTGCCAGCAGTTTAGGAGACAGCACAGATACGCAGTATTTT	many	TRBV12-3/TRBV12-4	TRBJ2-3	14	NA
CASSLRARAPDEQYF	TGCGCCAGCAGCTTGCGTGCGAGAGCCCCGGACGAGCAGTACTTC	NA	TRBV5-1	TRBJ2-7	15	NA
CATSDLRFGGTDTQYF	TGTGCCACCAGTGATTTGCGATTCGGGGGCACAGATACGCAGTATTTT	many	TRBV24-1	TRBJ2-3	16	NA
CASSSGRGIQQFF	TGTGCCAGCAGCTCTGGCCGCGGGATTCAGCAGTTCTTC	NA	TRBV11-1	TRBJ2-1	13	NA
CASSVREREEQFF	TGTGCCAGCTCAGTTCGGGAGCGGGAAGAGCAGTTCTTC	NA	TRBV18	TRBJ2-1	13	TRBD2
CASSLVGTGGNQPQHF	TGTGCCAGCAGCTTAGTTGGGACAGGGGGCAATCAGCCCCAGCATTTT	few	TRBV7-2	TRBJ1-5	16	TRBD1
CASSSGQTGEQYF	TGCGCCAGCAGCTCCGGGCAGACAGGGGAGCAGTACTTC	many	TRBV5-1	TRBJ2-7	13	TRBD1
CASSFNRNEKLFF	TGTGCCAGCAGTTTTAACAGGAATGAAAAACTGTTTTTT	many	TRBV12-3/TRBV12-4	TRBJ1-4	13	NA
CASSYAGGLDPGELFF	TGTGCCAGCAGCTACGCAGGGGGCCTTGATCCCGGGGAGCTGTTTTTT	NA	TRBV7-6	TRBJ2-2	16	TRBD1
CASSPMGTNQETQYF	TGTGCCAGCTCACCAATGGGGACAAACCAAGAGACCCAGTACTTC	NA	TRBV18	TRBJ2-5	15	NA
CSARDHGGGNEQFF	TGCAGTGCTAGAGATCATGGGGGAGGCAATGAGCAGTTCTTC	many	TRBV20-1	TRBJ2-1	14	NA
CASSFGQVNTEAFF	TGTGCCAGCAGTTTTGGACAGGTGAACACTGAAGCTTTCTTT	once	TRBV27	TRBJ1-1	14	TRBD1
CATKGGGGGTQYF	TGTGCCACCAAGGGTGGAGGGGGCGGTACGCAGTATTTT	once	TRBV24-1	TRBJ2-3	13	NA
CASRPGTVETQYF	TGCGCCAGCAGGCCCGGGACAGTTGAGACCCAGTACTTC	few	TRBV5-1	TRBJ2-5	13	TRBD1
CASSLHHISSSGTEAFF	TGCGCCAGCAGTCTCCATCATATTTCGTCCTCTGGCACTGAAGCTTTCTTT	few	TRBV23-1	TRBJ1-1	17	NA
CASIWTTGTEAFF	TGTGCCAGCATATGGACCACGGGGACTGAAGCTTTCTTT	NA	TRBV12-3/TRBV12-4	TRBJ1-1	13	NA
CASSHLGLAGDYLSYEQYF	TGTGCCAGCAGTCACCTAGGACTAGCGGGGGATTACCTCTCCTACGAGCAGTACTTC	few	TRBV6-5	TRBJ2-7	19	TRBD2
CSARDSRLSEGELFF	TGCAGTGCTAGAGATAGTAGGCTCTCCGAGGGGGAGCTGTTTTTT	few	TRBV20-1	TRBJ2-2	15	NA
CASSQERGRGRYF	TGTGCCAGCAGCCAAGAAAGGGGCAGGGGGAGGTATTTT	many	TRBV4-2	TRBJ2-3	13	TRBD1
CASSLDSGSPFGEQYF	TGCGCCAGCAGCTTGGACAGCGGGAGTCCTTTTGGTGAGCAGTACTTC	many	TRBV5-1	TRBJ2-7	16	TRBD2
CASSLARDRGATYNEQFF	TGTGCCAGCAGCTTAGCGAGGGACAGGGGGGCAACCTACAATGAGCAGTTCTTC	NA	TRBV7-8	TRBJ2-1	18	TRBD1
CASSQDIVGRLNYEQYF	TGCGCCAGCAGCCAAGATATCGTGGGTCGGCTCAACTACGAGCAGTACTTC	few	TRBV4-3	TRBJ2-7	17	NA
CSVEGRESKQYF	TGCAGCGTTGAGGGGCGGGAGAGTAAGCAGTACTTC	many	TRBV29-1	TRBJ2-7	12	TRBD2
CASSPALQGNTEAFF	TGTGCCAGCAGCCCCGCGCTCCAAGGGAACACTGAAGCTTTCTTT	few	TRBV7-9	TRBJ1-1	15	NA
CASSLSQSYNEQFF	TGTGCCAGCAGCTTAAGTCAGTCCTACAATGAGCAGTTCTTC	many	TRBV7-3	TRBJ2-1	14	NA
CASSAGRGGKEKLFF	TGTGCCAGCAGCGCCGGCAGGGGAGGCAAGGAAAAACTGTTTTTT	few	TRBV3-1	TRBJ1-4	15	NA
CASSFRAGQASSYEQYF	TGTGCCAGCAGTTTCCGAGCTGGACAGGCGAGCTCCTACGAGCAGTACTTC	NA	TRBV6-2/TRBV6-3	TRBJ2-7	17	TRBD1